This T cell receptor beta chain was sequenced during a study of chemoradiotherapy in HPV16-positive cancers. Overall study: Candidate HPV-specific clones and shared TCR motifs came from two HPV16-positive patients.

Deletions cut 4 bases from V and 6 bases from J, with 13 bases between. The germline CDR1 and CDR2 sequences are SGHDN and FVKESK. CDR3 length equals 14 residues. Using immunoSEQ multiplex PCR, the repertoire was profiled, and TCRdb retains in-frame clones only, with some absent. Among over 20,000 clones listed, roughly 90% were seen once. This clone has just a few counts. This sequence joins TRBV14 and TRBJ2-1; perhaps TRBD1 as D (6 bases). Here the sequenced sample was blood, taken from a patient who underwent chemoradiotherapy. This TCR derives from a human donor with HPV-associated anogenital cancer. CDR3 sequence (DNA): TGTGCCAGCAGCCCACACTTAGGGGGCAATGAGCAGTTCTTC. Amino acid sequence: CASSPHLGGNEQFF.